Below, 31 T cell receptor beta chains from the same sample are listed, as sequenced in a study of shared clonotypes between healthy human individuals. The assay was immunoSEQ multiplex PCR, and TCRdb's table has in-frame clones only and misses some. The repertoire has approximately 2.5 million clones, more than 80% of them found once; the top ten carry 0.11% to 0.15%. The sequencing sample was made of naive CD4+ T cells sorted from blood. Subset in this sample: CD45RA+ positively selected. These receptor sequences come from a young man in good health.

This clone was found once. V and J are TRBV30 and TRBJ1-2; no definite D call. Trimming stripped 4 bases from V and 4 bases from J, with 16 bases between. The CDR3 consists of 14 residues. Per germline, CDR1 GTSNPN and CDR2 SVGIG (reference sequence). The CDR3 is CAWNFRAQGYGYTF. The CDR3 DNA reads TGTGCCTGGAATTTCCGGGCCCAAGGCTATGGCTACACCTTC.

Of note for this clone: The same CDR3 can be traced to other DNA sequences in this sample. The chain links TRBV2 to TRBJ2-7; D is unclear. This CDR3 region has 12 residues. CDR1 and CDR2 from the germline V gene are SNHLY and FYNNEI. Trimming removed 5 bases from V and 2 bases from J, with 7 bases in between. The DNA for the CDR3 is TGTGCCAGCAGTCGTCGGGCCTACGAGCAGTACTTC. Translating gives CASSRRAYEQYF. The full variable domain, completed using reference TRBV2 and TRBJ2-7, is EPEVTQTPSHQVTQMGQEVILRCVPISNHLYFYWYRQILGQKVEFLVSFYNNEISEKSEIFDDQFSVERPDGSNFTLKIRSTKLEDSAMYFCASSRRAYEQYFGPGTRLTVT.

J is TRBJ2-3 and V is TRBV10-3; D possibly matches TRBD1 or TRBD2 (6 bases each). The CDR3 contains 14 residues. Germline values: CDR1 ENHRY, CDR2 SYGVKD. V was clipped by 8 bases and J by 2 bases, with 14 bases between them. CDR3 nucleotide sequence: TGTGCCATCGGAGGGGGACCCGTCACAGATACGCAGTATTTT. As protein: CAIGGGPVTDTQYF.

This chain uses TRBV7-9 with TRBJ1-1; D is undetermined. Trimming shortened V by 10 bases and J by 0 bases, and 9 bases separated the two germline ends. Germline V lookup: CDR1 SEHNR, CDR2 FQNEAQ (reference sequence). The CDR3 spans 12 residues. The CDR3 DNA is TGTGCCATCAACCAAGTGAACACTGAAGCTTTCTTT. Protein sequence: CAINQVNTEAFF.

The genes are TRBV29-1 and TRBJ2-5; TRBD2 might be the D (5 bases). V was shortened by 4 bases and J by 4 bases, with 13 bases between the two germline ends. From germline, CDR1 is SQVTM and CDR2 ANQGSEA. The CDR3 has 13 residues. The CDR3 region is CSVVGVLLETQYF. The CDR3 DNA follows: TGCAGCGTTGTCGGGGTGCTTTTAGAGACCCAGTACTTC.

The J gene is TRBJ1-4, the V gene TRBV4-1; D is undetermined. Germline V lookup: CDR1 MGHRA, CDR2 YSYEKL. Trimming took 4 bases from V and 0 from J, leaving 18 bases between them. This CDR3 has 18 amino acids. CDR3 sequence: CASSPQAVRVSTNEKLFF. DNA of the CDR3: TGCGCCAGCAGCCCGCAAGCCGTAAGGGTTTCAACTAATGAAAAACTGTTTTTT.

In this sample, this clone turned up once. The chain combines TRBV5-4 with TRBJ1-6; D remains ambiguous. The germline gives CDR1 SGHNT, CDR2 YYREEE (reference sequence). The CDR3 sequence is 14 residues long. V lost 4 bases to trimming and J lost 10 bases, with 15 bases between them. The CDR3 is CASSDDGPGSPLHF. CDR3 in DNA: TGTGCCAGCAGCGACGACGGTCCGGGGTCACCCCTCCACTTT.

The V and J genes are TRBV18 and TRBJ2-1, with 8 bases aligning to TRBD2. Germline lookup yields CDR1 KGHSH and CDR2 LQKENI. The CDR3 sequence is 17 residues long. The V and J ends lost 6 bases and 0 bases, in that order; junction bases with no gene match: 10. The CDR3 DNA reads TGTGCCAGCTCCCAGGTTATTAGCGGGGCCTCCTACAATGAGCAGTTCTTC. The encoded protein is CASSQVISGASYNEQFF.

The chain has TRBV4-3 and TRBJ1-3; D is unresolved. The V and J ends lost 1 base and 3 bases respectively, with 10 bases between them. The CDR3 covers 15 residues. Germline V gives CDR1 LGHNA, CDR2 YSLEER. The CDR3 coding sequence is TGCGCCAGCAGCCAAGGCGTGGGTCTTGGAAACACCATATATTTT. It yields the protein CASSQGVGLGNTIYF.

The chain joins TRBV2 to TRBJ1-6; 11 bases map to TRBD1. Germline V gene data show CDR1 as SNHLY and CDR2 as FYNNEI. The V segment lost 6 bases and the J segment 7 bases; nucleotides outside the gene matches: 5. CDR3 length: 15 residues. CDR3 amino acids: CASRVDRGRNSPLHF. As DNA, the CDR3 is TGTGCCAGCAGGGTGGACAGGGGGCGAAATTCACCCCTCCACTTT.

The V call is TRBV4-1, the J call TRBJ2-5, with a possible D match to TRBD2 (5 bases). CDR3 length: 14 amino acids. Per germline, CDR1 MGHRA and CDR2 YSYEKL. V lost 5 bases, J lost 4 bases, and 14 bases lay in between. The CDR3 coding sequence is TGCGCCAGCAGCTCCGTCGGGATCGGAGAGACCCAGTACTTC. It yields the protein CASSSVGIGETQYF.

The chain joins TRBV7-9 to TRBJ2-1; D perhaps matches TRBD2 (6 bases). V dropped 3 bases and J dropped 3 bases, with 12 bases sitting between them. In germline, CDR1 is SEHNR, CDR2 FQNEAQ (reference sequence). The CDR3 loop spans 15 amino acids. The CDR3 bases are TGTGCCAGCAGCTTTGTGGGGGGAGTCTACAATGAGCAGTTCTTC. Translated: CASSFVGGVYNEQFF. Full variable domain (remainder filled in from reference TRBV7-9 and TRBJ2-1): DTGVSQNPRHKITKRGQNVTFRCDPISEHNRLYWYRQTLGQGPEFLTYFQNEAQLEKSRLLSDRFSAERPKGSFSTLEIQRTEQGDSAMYLCASSFVGGVYNEQFFGPGTRLTVL.

The chain couples TRBV5-1 to TRBJ2-1, with 7 bases that match TRBD2. The V segment lost 0 bases and the J segment 1 base; nucleotides outside the gene matches: 4. The CDR3 is 16 residues long. Germline V CDR1 and CDR2: SGHRS, YFSETQ. Here the CDR3 reads CASSLDGLGSYNEQFF. The CDR3 DNA reads as TGCGCCAGCAGCTTGGACGGACTAGGGTCCTACAATGAGCAGTTCTTC.

The chain couples TRBV19 to TRBJ2-1; 7 nucleotides match TRBD1. This CDR3 is built from 13 residues. From germline, CDR1 is LNHDA and CDR2 SQIVND (reference sequence). The V and J ends lost 0 bases and 10 bases, in that order; junction bases with no gene match: 3. This CDR3 is CASSIERGQEQFF. Written as DNA, the CDR3 is TGTGCCAGTAGTATAGAAAGGGGACAGGAGCAGTTCTTC.

V and J are TRBV7-2 and TRBJ2-5, with TRBD2 identical over 11 bases. Germline loops: CDR1 SGHTA, CDR2 FQGNSA. J lost 1 base, V lost 2 bases, and 3 bases had no gene match. The CDR3 is 16 residues long. The CDR3 DNA reads as TGTGCCAGCAGCTTAACTAGCGGGGGCCGCCAAGAGACCCAGTACTTC. It yields the protein CASSLTSGGRQETQYF.

A note on this clone: Other DNA sequences from this sample encode an identical CDR3 as well. The chain joins TRBV28 to TRBJ2-7; 10 nucleotides align to TRBD2. The CDR3 length is 14 residues. The V and J ends lost 4 bases and 2 bases, in that order; junction bases with no gene match: 2. Germline loops: CDR1 MDHEN, CDR2 SYDVKM. The CDR3 DNA sequence: TGTGCCAGCAGTTGGACTAGCGGAACCTACGAGCAGTACTTC. Translated, it gives CASSWTSGTYEQYF.

The V and J genes are TRBV7-9 and TRBJ2-7, with D perhaps assigned TRBD1 or TRBD2 (5 bases each). V lost 4 bases and J 0 bases, leaving 10 bases between the germline ends. The length of the CDR3 is 14 residues. CDR1 and CDR2 from the germline V gene are SEHNR and FQNEAQ (reference sequence). The CDR3 bases are TGTGCCAGCAGCTCATCCGGGGCCTCCTACGAGCAGTACTTC. Residues: CASSSSGASYEQYF. Full variable domain (outside the CDR3, taken from reference TRBV7-9 and TRBJ2-7): DTGVSQNPRHKITKRGQNVTFRCDPISEHNRLYWYRQTLGQGPEFLTYFQNEAQLEKSRLLSDRFSAERPKGSFSTLEIQRTEQGDSAMYLCASSSSGASYEQYFGPGTRLTVT.

The rearrangement uses TRBV6-5 and TRBJ2-7; 13 bases are a match to TRBD2. Germline V gene data show CDR1 as MNHEY and CDR2 as SVGAGI. The CDR3 totals 14 residues. With V trimmed by 6 bases and J by 9 bases, 8 bases remained unmatched. The CDR3 nucleotides read TGTGCCAGCAGCAGGACTAGCGGGAGCCTGGGGCAGTACTTC. This translates into CASSRTSGSLGQYF.

On this clone itself: Other DNA sequences from this sample encode an identical CDR3 as well. This chain connects TRBV5-1 to TRBJ2-7, with a tentative D call TRBD1 (5 bases). This CDR3 comprises 13 residues. The germline gives CDR1 SGHRS, CDR2 YFSETQ. Trimming cost V 0 bases and J 3 bases, with 7 bases left between them. This chain's CDR3 is CASSLDRLYEQYF. DNA of the CDR3: TGCGCCAGCAGCTTGGACAGGCTCTACGAGCAGTACTTC.

This clone was seen just once. The rearrangement links TRBV10-3 to TRBJ2-1; 8 bases fit TRBD2. The CDR3 is 14 amino acids. The V and J ends lost 7 bases and 0 bases, in that order; junction bases with no gene match: 2. Germline assignment: CDR1 ENHRY and CDR2 SYGVKD. The chain's CDR3 is CAIKSGSSYNEQFF. The DNA of the CDR3 is TGTGCCATCAAGAGCGGGAGCTCCTACAATGAGCAGTTCTTC.

Concerning this clone itself: Other nucleotide sequences in the sample specify the same CDR3. The rearrangement uses TRBV11-2 and TRBJ2-7; D gene unclear. V was pared by 0 bases and J by 4 bases, with 4 bases between. From germline, CDR1 is SGHAT and CDR2 FQNNGV. This CDR3 spans 12 amino acids. The CDR3 spells CASSLEGYEQYF. The CDR3 DNA reads as TGTGCCAGCAGCTTAGAAGGTTACGAGCAGTACTTC. The entire variable domain, with the rest obtained from reference TRBV11-2 and TRBJ2-7, is as follows: EAGVAQSPRYKIIEKRQSVAFWCNPISGHATLYWYQQILGQGPKLLIQFQNNGVVDDSQLPKDRFSAERLKGVDSTLKIQPAKLEDSAVYLCASSLEGYEQYFGPGTRLTVT.

The chain joins TRBV7-6 to TRBJ2-5; 9 nucleotides match TRBD1. CDR1 is SGHVS, CDR2 FNYEAQ, per germline. V was clipped by 4 bases and J by 3 bases; unmatched bases: 6. The CDR3 runs to 15 residues. CDR3 in amino acids: CASSSRDRAEETQYF. The CDR3 bases are TGTGCCAGCAGCTCCCGGGACAGGGCAGAAGAGACCCAGTACTTC. The complete variable domain, with remaining parts taken from reference TRBV7-6 and TRBJ2-5, reads GAGVSQSPRYKVTKRGQDVALRCDPISGHVSLYWYRQALGQGPEFLTYFNYEAQQDKSGLPNDRFSAERPEGSISTLTIQRTEQRDSAMYRCASSSRDRAEETQYFGPGTRLLVL.

This rearrangement joins TRBV10-3 to TRBJ1-1; 9 bases are shared with TRBD1. V trimming: 3 bases; J trimming: 6 bases; junction bases outside the gene matches: 2. CDR1 ENHRY and CDR2 SYGVKD come from the germline V gene. The CDR3 has 13 residues. The CDR3 DNA reads TGTGCCATCAGTGAACAGGGGGCCTCTGAAGCTTTCTTT. It codes for CAISEQGASEAFF.

V is TRBV19 and J is TRBJ1-1; weak D call: TRBD1 (6 bases). V gave up 0 bases and J gave up 4 bases, with 12 bases separating them. The CDR3 runs 15 residues. CDR1 LNHDA and CDR2 SQIVND come from the germline V gene (reference sequence). The CDR3 is CASSIDGGPGTEAFF. CDR3 DNA: TGTGCCAGTAGTATAGATGGGGGGCCGGGCACTGAAGCTTTCTTT.

This clone was observed a handful of times. The CDR3 protein is CASSVAPENTEAFF. Here the CDR3 DNA reads TGTGCCAGCAGCGTAGCTCCCGAAAACACTGAAGCTTTCTTT. The chain is built from TRBV9 and TRBJ1-1; no clear D. Trimming removed 0 bases at V and 2 bases at J, with 8 bases between. CDR1 and CDR2 (germline): SGDLS, YYNGEE. The CDR3 is 14 amino acids.

In its sample, this clone was seen once. The chain links TRBV19 to TRBJ2-1, with D possibly being TRBD2 (6 bases). CDR1 and CDR2 (germline): LNHDA, SQIVND (reference sequence). The CDR3 spans 13 residues. Trimming left V 6 bases short and J 7 bases short, with 13 bases between. The CDR3 protein is CASRGTEGNEQFF. In nucleotides, the CDR3 is TGTGCCAGTAGGGGGACGGAGGGGAATGAGCAGTTCTTC.

This chain connects TRBV15 to TRBJ2-1, with TRBD2 matching over 10 bases. Trimming removed 1 base from V and 8 bases from J; junction bases left unmatched: 5. The germline V gene encodes CDR1 LNHNV and CDR2 YYDKDF (reference sequence). The CDR3 has 15 residues. The CDR3 region is CATSRGTSGEDEQFF. The CDR3 coding sequence is TGTGCCACCAGCAGAGGCACTAGCGGGGAGGATGAGCAGTTCTTC.

This clone occurred once. V is TRBV5-4 and J is TRBJ1-2; no reliable D call. The CDR3 extends over 15 amino acids. V was shortened by 0 bases and J by 2 bases, with 11 bases between the two germline ends. Germline V gene lookup returns CDR1 SGHNT and CDR2 YYREEE (reference sequence). CDR3 residues: CASSLDRVQNYGYTF. The DNA of the CDR3 is TGTGCCAGCAGCTTGGACCGGGTCCAAAACTATGGCTACACCTTC.

The J gene is TRBJ2-3, the V gene TRBV9, with TRBD2 matching 13 bases. The V and J ends lost 3 bases and 0 bases, in that order; junction bases with no gene match: 4. The V gene's germline CDR1 is SGDLS and CDR2 YYNGEE. The CDR3 consists of 17 residues. CDR3 sequence (DNA): TGTGCCAGCAGCGGACTAGCGGGGGGCTATAGCACAGATACGCAGTATTTT. Translating it yields CASSGLAGGYSTDTQYF.

This clone has just a few counts. This chain uses TRBV5-4 with TRBJ1-1; D not resolved. Germline CDR1 SGHNT, CDR2 YYREEE (reference sequence). CDR3 length equals 13 residues. The germline V and J ends were trimmed by 0 bases and 7 bases, with 10 bases remaining between them. The CDR3 region has the DNA TGTGCCAGCAGCTTGGATGGTCAGTATGAAGCTTTCTTT. Translating gives CASSLDGQYEAFF.

DNA for the CDR3: TGTGCCAGCAGCTTGGGTAGGACTGAGGGTGGTGAAGCTTTCTTT. Protein: CASSLGRTEGGEAFF. This chain uses TRBV5-5 with TRBJ1-1; no reliable D call. CDR3 length: 15 residues. Trimming stripped 0 bases from V and 7 bases from J, with 16 bases between. The germline gives CDR1 SGHKS, CDR2 YYEKEE (reference sequence).